This TCR beta chain was documented in a study of blood T cell repertoires in COVID-19. As for the study in general: From the United States, Italy and Spain came samples of acute and convalescent COVID-19. In each case, the material was cDNA or gDNA derived from T cells, B-cell-depleted T cells, or PBMCs.

Methods used by the authors: Using reference gene primer amplification, nucleated cell counts were estimated. TCRdb's table, derived via immunoSEQ multiplex PCR, lists solely in-frame clones and lacks some. V and J calls and clone size are as listed in that table; D and trimming were resolved from the DNA. The sample lists approximately 200,000 clones; roughly 82% were seen once. Grouping used clinical history reported by participants in a survey and questionnaire. V shed 0 bases and J shed 4 bases, with 9 bases lying between them. The germline gives CDR1 MNHEY, CDR2 SVGAGI. CDR3 length: 14 residues. Sequenced input: PBMCs or T cells enriched from blood (not recorded which). J is TRBJ1-1 and V is TRBV6-5, with D tentatively TRBD1 (5 bases). The receptor was isolated from a middle-aged man who had recovered from COVID-19. The CDR3 loop is CASSYSGGSTEAFF. CDR3 sequence (DNA): TGTGCCAGCAGTTACTCGGGGGGAAGCACTGAAGCTTTCTTT.